This T cell receptor beta chain was identified during a study of spatial heterogeneity in lung cancer. In the study overall: Sequencing consistently turned up more beta-chain sequences than alpha-chain sequences.

Germline values: CDR1 LGHNA, CDR2 YSLEER. CDR3 length: 20 residues. V was cut by 1 base and J by 4 bases, with 29 bases left in between. Unique molecular identifiers, one per molecule, were present on every TCR cDNA molecule. A single record per CDR3 protein comes from TCRdb applying MiXCR to the 5' RACE reads. The sample has 85,000 to 100,000 distinct CDR3 sequences; approximately 12% are singletons. Time point denoted: sample taken at primary tumor resection. This receptor was identified in a male donor with early-stage non-small cell lung cancer. The chain has TRBV4-3 and TRBJ2-7, with D perhaps TRBD1 (5 bases). Specimen: PBMCs, collected at surgery. As DNA, the CDR3 is TGCGCCAGCAGCCAAGTGGGCAGGGCATCCCCTCCCTCTTCACCTTACGAGCAGTACTTC. Translation gives CASSQVGRASPPSSPYEQYF.